The sequence of this TCR beta chain was determined in a study of T cells in Graves' hyperthyroidism and ophthalmopathy. The length of the CDR3 is 17 residues. Study results and limitations: Blood also showed most of the thyroid clonotypes that were expanded above 0.001.

The investigators amplified TCR beta CDR3 regions from RNA transcripts. The primer set for the first-round RT-PCR of the TCR CDR3 was HTBI. TCRdb re-analysed the multiplex PCR reads in MiXCR, keeping a single row per CDR3 protein. The sample includes 300,000 to 450,000 distinct CDR3 sequences, over 10% of them seen just once. This clonotype was counted only a few times. The antigen remains undetermined. A much more abundant neighbour one base away suggests this may be a read error. The source material was blood. This chain uses TRBV12-3 or TRBV12-4 with TRBJ1-1; the D gene is possibly TRBD1 (6 bases). The TCR sequence derives from a woman aged 18-30 years with Graves' hyperthyroidism. The CDR3 bases are TGTGCCGGCAGCCGTTTGGGGGCCGGGTTCATGAACACTGAAGCTTTCTTT. Its translation: CAGSRLGAGFMNTEAFF.